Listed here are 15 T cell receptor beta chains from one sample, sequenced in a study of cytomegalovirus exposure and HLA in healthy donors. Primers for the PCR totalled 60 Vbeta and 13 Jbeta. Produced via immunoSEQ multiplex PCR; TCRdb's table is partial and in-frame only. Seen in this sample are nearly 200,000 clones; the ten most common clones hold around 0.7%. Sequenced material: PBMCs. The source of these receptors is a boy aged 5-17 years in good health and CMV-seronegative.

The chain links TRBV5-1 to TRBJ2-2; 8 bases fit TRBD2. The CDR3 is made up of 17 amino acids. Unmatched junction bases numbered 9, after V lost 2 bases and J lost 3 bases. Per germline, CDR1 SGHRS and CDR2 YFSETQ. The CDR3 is CASSFLAGELYTGELFF. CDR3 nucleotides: TGCGCCAGCAGCTTCCTAGCGGGCGAACTATACACCGGGGAGCTGTTTTTT.

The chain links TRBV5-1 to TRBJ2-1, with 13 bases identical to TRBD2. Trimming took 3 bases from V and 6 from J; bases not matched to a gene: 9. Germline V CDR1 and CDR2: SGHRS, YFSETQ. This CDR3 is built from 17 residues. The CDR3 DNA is TGCGCCAGCAGCTGGCAAACTAGCGGGGGGGGGCTCAATGAGCAGTTCTTC. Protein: CASSWQTSGGGLNEQFF.

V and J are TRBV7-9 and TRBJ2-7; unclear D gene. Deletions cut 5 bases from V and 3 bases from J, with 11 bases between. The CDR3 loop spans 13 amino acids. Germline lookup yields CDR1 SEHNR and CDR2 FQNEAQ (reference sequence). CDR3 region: CASSQTRNYEQYF. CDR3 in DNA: TGTGCCAGCAGCCAGACAAGGAACTACGAGCAGTACTTC.

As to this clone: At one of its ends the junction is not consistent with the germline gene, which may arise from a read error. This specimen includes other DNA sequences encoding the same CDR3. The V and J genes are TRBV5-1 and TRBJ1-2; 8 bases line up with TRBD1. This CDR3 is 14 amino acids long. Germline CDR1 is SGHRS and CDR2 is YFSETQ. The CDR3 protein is CASSLVAGGGGYTF. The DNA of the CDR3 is TGCGCTAGCAGCTTGGTTGCAGGGGGCGGTGGCTACACCTTC.

This chain's CDR3 is CASSEGAQGKAEAFF. CDR3 DNA sequence: TGTGCCAGCAGTGAGGGGGCACAGGGGAAAGCTGAAGCTTTCTTT. The chain carries TRBV28 and TRBJ1-1, with 7 bases fitting TRBD1. The germline CDR1 and CDR2 sequences are MDHEN and SYDVKM. The CDR3 totals 15 residues. V trimming: 5 bases; J trimming: 6 bases; junction bases outside the gene matches: 12.

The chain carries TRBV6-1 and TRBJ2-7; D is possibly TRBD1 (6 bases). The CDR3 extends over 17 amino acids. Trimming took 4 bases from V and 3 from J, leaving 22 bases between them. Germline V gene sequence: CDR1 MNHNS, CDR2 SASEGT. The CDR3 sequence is CASSGLGRDIWIYEQYF. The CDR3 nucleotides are TGTGCCAGCAGTGGTCTCGGTAGGGACATTTGGATCTACGAGCAGTACTTC.

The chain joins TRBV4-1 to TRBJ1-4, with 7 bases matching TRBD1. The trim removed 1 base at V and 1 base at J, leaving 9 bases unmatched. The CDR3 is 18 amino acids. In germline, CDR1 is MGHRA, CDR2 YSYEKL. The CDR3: CASSQGTGSLGTNEKLFF. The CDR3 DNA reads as TGCGCCAGCAGCCAAGGGACAGGTTCTCTCGGAACTAATGAAAAACTGTTTTTT.

The CDR3 bases are TGTGCCAGCAGGGCCGGGGAGCAGTACTTC. Its translation: CASRAGEQYF. The rearrangement joins TRBV2 to TRBJ2-7; no clear D. The CDR3 has 10 residues. Germline lookup yields CDR1 SNHLY and CDR2 FYNNEI. V was shortened by 6 bases and J by 7 bases, with 7 bases between the two germline ends.

CDR3 amino acids: CASSSRQGAGTGELFF. In nucleotides, the CDR3 is TGTGCCAGTAGTTCACGACAGGGGGCGGGCACCGGGGAGCTGTTTTTT. The V call is TRBV19, the J call TRBJ2-2, with TRBD1 matching 10 bases. The CDR3 is made up of 16 amino acids. Germline CDR1 LNHDA, CDR2 SQIVND (reference sequence). With 5 bases clipped from V and 4 bases from J, the junction kept 7 bases outside the gene matches.

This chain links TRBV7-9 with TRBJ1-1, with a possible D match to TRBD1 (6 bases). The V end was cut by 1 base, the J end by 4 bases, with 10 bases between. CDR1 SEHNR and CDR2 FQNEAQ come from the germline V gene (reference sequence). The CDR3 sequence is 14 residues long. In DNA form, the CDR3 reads TGTGCCAGCAGCTTAGTTATAGGGGGCACTGAAGCTTTCTTT. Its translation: CASSLVIGGTEAFF.

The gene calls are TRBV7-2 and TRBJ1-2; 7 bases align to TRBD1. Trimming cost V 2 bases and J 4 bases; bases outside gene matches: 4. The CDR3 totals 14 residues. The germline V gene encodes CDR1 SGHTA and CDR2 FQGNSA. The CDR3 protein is CASSLIGTVYGYTF. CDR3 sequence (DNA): TGTGCCAGCAGCTTAATAGGGACAGTCTATGGCTACACCTTC.

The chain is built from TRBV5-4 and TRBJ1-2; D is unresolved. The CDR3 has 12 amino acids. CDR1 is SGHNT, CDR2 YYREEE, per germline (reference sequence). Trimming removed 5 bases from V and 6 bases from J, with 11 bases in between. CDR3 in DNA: TGTGCCAGCAGGCAGGTTAGGAATGGCTACACCTTC. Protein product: CASRQVRNGYTF.

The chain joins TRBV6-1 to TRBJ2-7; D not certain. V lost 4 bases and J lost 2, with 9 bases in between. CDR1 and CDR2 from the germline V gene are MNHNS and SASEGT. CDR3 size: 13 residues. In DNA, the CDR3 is TGTGCCAGCAGTGCCCGGAGTCCCTACGAGCAGTACTTC. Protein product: CASSARSPYEQYF.

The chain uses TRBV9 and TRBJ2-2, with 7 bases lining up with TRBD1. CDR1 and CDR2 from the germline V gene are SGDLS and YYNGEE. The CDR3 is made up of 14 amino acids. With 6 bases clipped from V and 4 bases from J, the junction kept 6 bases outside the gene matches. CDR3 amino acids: CASTTGESTGELFF. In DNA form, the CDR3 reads TGTGCCAGCACTACAGGGGAGAGCACCGGGGAGCTGTTTTTT.

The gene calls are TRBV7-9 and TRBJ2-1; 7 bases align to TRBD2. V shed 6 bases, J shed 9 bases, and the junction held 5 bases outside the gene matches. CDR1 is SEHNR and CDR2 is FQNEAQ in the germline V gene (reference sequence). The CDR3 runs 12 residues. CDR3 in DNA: TGTGCCAGCAGTTTGGGGGGGACTGAGCAGTTCTTC. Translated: CASSLGGTEQFF.